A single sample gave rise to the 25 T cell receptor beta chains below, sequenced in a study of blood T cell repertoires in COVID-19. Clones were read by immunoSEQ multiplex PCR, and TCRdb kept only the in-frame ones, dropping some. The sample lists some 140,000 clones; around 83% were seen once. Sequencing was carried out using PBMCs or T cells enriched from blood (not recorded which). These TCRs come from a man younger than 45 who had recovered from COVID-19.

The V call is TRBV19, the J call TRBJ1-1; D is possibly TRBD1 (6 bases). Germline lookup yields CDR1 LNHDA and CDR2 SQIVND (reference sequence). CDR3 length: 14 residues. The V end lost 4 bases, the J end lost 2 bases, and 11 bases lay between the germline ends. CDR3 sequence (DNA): TGTGCCAGTAGTACACAGGGACCCAACACTGAAGCTTTCTTT. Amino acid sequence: CASSTQGPNTEAFF.

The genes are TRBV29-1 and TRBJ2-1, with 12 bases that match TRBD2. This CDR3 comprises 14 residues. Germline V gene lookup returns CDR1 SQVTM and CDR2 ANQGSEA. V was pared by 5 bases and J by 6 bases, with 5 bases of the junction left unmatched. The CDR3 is CSVQLAGGSNEQFF. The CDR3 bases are TGCAGCGTTCAACTAGCGGGGGGAAGCAATGAGCAGTTCTTC.

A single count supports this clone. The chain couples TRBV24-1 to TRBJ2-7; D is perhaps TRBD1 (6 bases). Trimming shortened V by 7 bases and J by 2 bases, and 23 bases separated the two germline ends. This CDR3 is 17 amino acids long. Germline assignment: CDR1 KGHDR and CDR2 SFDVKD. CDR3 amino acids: CATRFENRACFPYEQYF. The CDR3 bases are TGTGCCACCAGATTCGAGAACAGGGCCTGTTTCCCCTACGAGCAGTACTTC.

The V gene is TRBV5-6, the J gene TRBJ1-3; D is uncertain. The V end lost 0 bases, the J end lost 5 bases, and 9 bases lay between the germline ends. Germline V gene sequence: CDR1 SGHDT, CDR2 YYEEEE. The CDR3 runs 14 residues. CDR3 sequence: CASSLEGGRNTIYF. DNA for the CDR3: TGTGCCAGCAGCTTGGAAGGAGGGAGAAACACCATATATTTT.

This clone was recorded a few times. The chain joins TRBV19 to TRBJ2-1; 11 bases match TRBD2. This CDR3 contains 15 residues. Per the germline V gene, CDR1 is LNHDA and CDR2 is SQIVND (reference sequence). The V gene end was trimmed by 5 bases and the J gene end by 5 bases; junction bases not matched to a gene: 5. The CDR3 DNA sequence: TGTGCCAGTAGTCTCCTAGCGGGGGGAGACAATGAGCAGTTCTTC. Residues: CASSLLAGGDNEQFF.

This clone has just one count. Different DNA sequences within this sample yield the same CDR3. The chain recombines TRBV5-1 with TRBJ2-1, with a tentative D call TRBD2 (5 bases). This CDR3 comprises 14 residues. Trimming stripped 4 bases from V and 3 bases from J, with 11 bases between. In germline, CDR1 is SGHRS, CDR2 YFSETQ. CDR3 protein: CASSLQGSYNEQFF. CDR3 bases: TGCGCCAGCAGCCTCCAAGGGAGCTACAATGAGCAGTTCTTC.

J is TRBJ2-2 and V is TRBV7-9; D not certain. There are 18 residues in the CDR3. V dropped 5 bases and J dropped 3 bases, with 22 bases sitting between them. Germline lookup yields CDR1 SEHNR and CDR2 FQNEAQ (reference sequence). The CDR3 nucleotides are TGTGCCAGCAGCCCGGCCGAAAAGCAGGCTTTCGACACCGGGGAGCTGTTTTTT. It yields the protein CASSPAEKQAFDTGELFF.

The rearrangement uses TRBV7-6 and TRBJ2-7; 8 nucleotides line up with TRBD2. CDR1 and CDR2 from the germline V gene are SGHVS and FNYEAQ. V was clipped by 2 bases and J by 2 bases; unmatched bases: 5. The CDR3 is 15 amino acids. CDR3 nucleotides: TGTGCCAGCAGCTTACAAGCGGGAGCCACCTACGAGCAGTACTTC. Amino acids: CASSLQAGATYEQYF.

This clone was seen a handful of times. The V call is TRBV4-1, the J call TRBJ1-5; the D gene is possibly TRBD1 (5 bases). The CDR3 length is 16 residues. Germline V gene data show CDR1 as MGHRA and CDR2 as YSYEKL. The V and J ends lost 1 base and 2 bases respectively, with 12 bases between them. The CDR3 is CASSQVVGTGNQPQHF. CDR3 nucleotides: TGCGCCAGCAGCCAAGTGGTAGGGACTGGCAATCAGCCCCAGCATTTT.

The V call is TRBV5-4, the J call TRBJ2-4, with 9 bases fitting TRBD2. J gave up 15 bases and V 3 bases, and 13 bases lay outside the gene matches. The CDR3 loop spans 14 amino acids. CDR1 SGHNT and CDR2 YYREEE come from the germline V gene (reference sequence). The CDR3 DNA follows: TGTGCCAGCAGCTCGGCGGGAGGGCCCATCAGTTGGTACTTC. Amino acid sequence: CASSSAGGPISWYF.

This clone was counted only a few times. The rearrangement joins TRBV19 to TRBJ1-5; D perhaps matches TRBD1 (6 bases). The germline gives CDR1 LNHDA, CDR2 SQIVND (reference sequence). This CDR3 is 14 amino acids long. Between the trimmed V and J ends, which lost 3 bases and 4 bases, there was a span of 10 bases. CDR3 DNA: TGTGCCAGTAGTATGAGGGGGGGGAATCAGCCCCAGCATTTT. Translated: CASSMRGGNQPQHF.

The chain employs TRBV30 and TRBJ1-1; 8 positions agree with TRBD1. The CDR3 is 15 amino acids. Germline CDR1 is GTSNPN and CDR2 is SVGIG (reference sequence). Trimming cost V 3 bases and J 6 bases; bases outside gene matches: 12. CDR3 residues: CAWSRPGTGDPEAFF. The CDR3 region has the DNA TGTGCCTGGAGCCGCCCCGGGACAGGCGACCCTGAAGCTTTCTTT.

The CDR3 protein is CASSRTGTNYGYTF. CDR3 bases: TGTGCCAGCAGCCGGACAGGGACTAACTATGGCTACACCTTC. The chain has TRBV6-5 and TRBJ1-2, with 8 bases matching TRBD1. The CDR3 contains 14 residues. The J segment lost 0 bases and the V segment lost 6 bases, leaving 3 bases of the junction unmatched. Per the germline V gene, CDR1 is MNHEY and CDR2 is SVGAGI.

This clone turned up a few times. The CDR3, as DNA: TGTGCCAGCAGTAAGGTCGGGGGCAATCAGCCCCAGCATTTT. This sequence encodes CASSKVGGNQPQHF. The chain carries TRBV6-5 and TRBJ1-5, with unresolved D. Trimming took off 5 bases at V and 2 bases at J, with 10 bases between the two ends. The CDR3 spans 14 residues. Germline loops: CDR1 MNHEY, CDR2 SVGAGI.

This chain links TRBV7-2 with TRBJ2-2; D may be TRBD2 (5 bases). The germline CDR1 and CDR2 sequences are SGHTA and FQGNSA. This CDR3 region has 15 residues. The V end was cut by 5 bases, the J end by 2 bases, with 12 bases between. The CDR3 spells CASSHGLPNTGELFF. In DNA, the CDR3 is TGTGCCAGCAGCCACGGACTCCCTAACACCGGGGAGCTGTTTTTT.

The CDR3 DNA follows: TGTGCCAGTAGCACGATGGCAAACACTGAAGCTTTCTTT. Amino acids: CASSTMANTEAFF. The chain couples TRBV19 to TRBJ1-1; no clear D gene. Per germline, CDR1 LNHDA and CDR2 SQIVND (reference sequence). V dropped 6 bases and J dropped 2 bases, with 10 bases sitting between them. The CDR3 runs 13 residues.

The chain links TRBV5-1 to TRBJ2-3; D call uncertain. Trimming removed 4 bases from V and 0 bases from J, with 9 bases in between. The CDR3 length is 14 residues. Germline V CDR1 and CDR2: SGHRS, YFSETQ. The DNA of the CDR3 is TGCGCCAGCAGCCCCTCCTCGAGCACAGATACGCAGTATTTT. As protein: CASSPSSSTDTQYF. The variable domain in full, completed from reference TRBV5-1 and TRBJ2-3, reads KAGVTQTPRYLIKTRGQQVTLSCSPISGHRSVSWYQQTPGQGLQFLFEYFSETQRNKGNFPGRFSGRQFSNSRSEMNVSTLELGDSALYLCASSPSSSTDTQYFGPGTRLTVL.

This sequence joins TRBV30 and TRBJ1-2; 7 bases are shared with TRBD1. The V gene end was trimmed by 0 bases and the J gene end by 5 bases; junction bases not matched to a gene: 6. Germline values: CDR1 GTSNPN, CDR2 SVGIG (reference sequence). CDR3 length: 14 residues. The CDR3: CAWSVQGGKYGYTF. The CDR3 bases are TGTGCCTGGAGTGTTCAGGGGGGTAAATATGGCTACACCTTC.

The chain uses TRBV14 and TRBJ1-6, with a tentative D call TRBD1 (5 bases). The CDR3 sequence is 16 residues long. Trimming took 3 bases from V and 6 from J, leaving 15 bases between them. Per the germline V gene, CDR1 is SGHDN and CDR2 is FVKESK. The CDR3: CASSQSLGLLNSPLHF. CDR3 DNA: TGTGCCAGCAGCCAGAGCTTGGGGCTACTTAATTCACCCCTCCACTTT.

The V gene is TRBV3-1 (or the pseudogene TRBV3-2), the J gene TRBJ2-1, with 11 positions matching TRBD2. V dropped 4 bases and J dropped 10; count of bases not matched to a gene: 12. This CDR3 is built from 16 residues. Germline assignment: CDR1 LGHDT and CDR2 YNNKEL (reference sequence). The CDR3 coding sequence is TGTGCCAGCAGCCCGATACTAGCGGGAGCCTACCCAGAGCAGTTCTTC. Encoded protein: CASSPILAGAYPEQFF.

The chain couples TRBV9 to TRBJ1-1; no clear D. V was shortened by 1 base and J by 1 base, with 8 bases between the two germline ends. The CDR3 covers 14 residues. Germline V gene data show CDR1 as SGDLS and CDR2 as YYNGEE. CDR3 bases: TGTGCCAGCAGCGTATATCGGGAGAACACTGAAGCTTTCTTT. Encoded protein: CASSVYRENTEAFF.

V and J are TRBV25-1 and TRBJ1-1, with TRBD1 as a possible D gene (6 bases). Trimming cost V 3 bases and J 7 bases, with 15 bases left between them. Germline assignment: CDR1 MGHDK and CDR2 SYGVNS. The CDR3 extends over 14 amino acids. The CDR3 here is CASSDPRTEVEAFF. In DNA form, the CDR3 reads TGTGCCAGCAGTGACCCGAGGACAGAGGTTGAAGCTTTCTTT.

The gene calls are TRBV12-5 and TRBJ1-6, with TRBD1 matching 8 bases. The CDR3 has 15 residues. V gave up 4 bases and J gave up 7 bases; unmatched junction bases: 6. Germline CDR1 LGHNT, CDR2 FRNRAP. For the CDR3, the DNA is TGTGCTAGTGGTTCACGACAGGGGAGCAATTCACCCCTCCACTTT. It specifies CASGSRQGSNSPLHF. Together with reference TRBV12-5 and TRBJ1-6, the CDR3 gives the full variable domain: DARVTQTPRHKVTEMGQEVTMRCQPILGHNTVFWYRQTMMQGLELLAYFRNRAPLDDSGMPKDRFSAEMPDATLATLKIQPSEPRDSAVYFCASGSRQGSNSPLHFGNGTRLTVT.

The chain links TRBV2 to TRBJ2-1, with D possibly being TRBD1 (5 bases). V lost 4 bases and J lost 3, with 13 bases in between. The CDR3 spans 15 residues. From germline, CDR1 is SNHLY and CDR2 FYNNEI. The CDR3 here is CASSALQGGYNEQFF. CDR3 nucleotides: TGTGCCAGCAGTGCCCTCCAGGGTGGCTACAATGAGCAGTTCTTC.

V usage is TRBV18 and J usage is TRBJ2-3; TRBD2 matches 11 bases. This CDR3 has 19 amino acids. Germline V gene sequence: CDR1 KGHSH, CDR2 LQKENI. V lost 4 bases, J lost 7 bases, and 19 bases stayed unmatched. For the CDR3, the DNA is TGTGCCAGCTCACGAACCGGGACAGTCGTACTAGCGGGAGTCCATACGCAGTATTTT. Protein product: CASSRTGTVVLAGVHTQYF. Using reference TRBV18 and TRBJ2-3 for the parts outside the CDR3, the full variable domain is NAGVMQNPRHLVRRRGQEARLRCSPMKGHSHVYWYRQLPEEGLKFMVYLQKENIIDESGMPKERFSAEFPKEGPSILRIQQVVRGDSAAYFCASSRTGTVVLAGVHTQYFGPGTRLTVL.